Listed here is a single TCR beta chain. Its antigen is as yet unknown. The data were taken from a study of T cells and Merkel cell carcinoma outcomes. Overall study findings and caveats: Reportedly, T-cell repertoire with density predicts Merkel cell carcinoma outcomes.

Germline lookup yields CDR1 SEHNR and CDR2 FQNEAQ (reference sequence). The CDR3 has 14 amino acids. V lost 1 base to trimming and J lost 5 bases, with 11 bases between them. Some clones are missing from TCRdb's copy, which holds only in-frame ones; the method was immunoSEQ multiplex PCR. The sample consists of about 4,200 clones, about 92% of them appearing once. This TCR came from a human donor with Merkel cell carcinoma. The chain couples TRBV7-9 to TRBJ1-1; the D is unclear. The source material was tumor tissue from Merkel cell carcinoma. This CDR3 reads CASSLEGKGTEAFF. The CDR3 nucleotides read TGTGCCAGCAGCTTAGAGGGAAAAGGGACTGAAGCTTTCTTT.